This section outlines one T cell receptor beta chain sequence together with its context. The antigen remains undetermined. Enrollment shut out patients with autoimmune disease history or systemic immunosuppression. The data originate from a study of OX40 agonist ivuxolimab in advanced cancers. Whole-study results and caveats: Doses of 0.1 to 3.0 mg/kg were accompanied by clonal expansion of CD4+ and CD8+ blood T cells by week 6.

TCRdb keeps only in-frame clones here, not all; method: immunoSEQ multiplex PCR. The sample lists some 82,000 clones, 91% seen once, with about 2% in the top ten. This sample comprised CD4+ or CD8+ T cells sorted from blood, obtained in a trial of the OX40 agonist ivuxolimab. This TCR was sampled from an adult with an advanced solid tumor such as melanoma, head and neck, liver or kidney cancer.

The chain's CDR3 is CASSPSERETQYF. The CDR3 bases are TGTGCCAGCAGCCCTAGCGAGCGAGAGACCCAGTACTTC. The chain uses TRBV28 and TRBJ2-5; tentative D call: TRBD2 (6 bases). The length of the CDR3 is 13 residues. Trimming removed 6 bases from V and 4 bases from J, with 12 bases in between. The germline CDR1 and CDR2 sequences are MDHEN and SYDVKM.